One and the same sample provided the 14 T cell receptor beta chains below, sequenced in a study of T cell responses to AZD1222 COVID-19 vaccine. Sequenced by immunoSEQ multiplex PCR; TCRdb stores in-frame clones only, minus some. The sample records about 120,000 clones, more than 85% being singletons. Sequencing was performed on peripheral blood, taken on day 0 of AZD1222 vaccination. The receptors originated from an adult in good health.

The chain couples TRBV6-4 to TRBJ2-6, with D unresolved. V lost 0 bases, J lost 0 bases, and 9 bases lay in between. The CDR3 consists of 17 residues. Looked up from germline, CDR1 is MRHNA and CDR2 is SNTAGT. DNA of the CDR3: TGTGCCAGCAGTGACTCCTCACTGCTCTCTGGGGCCAACGTCCTGACTTTC. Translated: CASSDSSLLSGANVLTF.

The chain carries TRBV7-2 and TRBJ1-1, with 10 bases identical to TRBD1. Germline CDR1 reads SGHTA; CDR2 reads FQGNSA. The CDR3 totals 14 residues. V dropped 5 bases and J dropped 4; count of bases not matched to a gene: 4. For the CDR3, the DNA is TGTGCCAGCAGCCAGGACAGGGGGTCCACTGAAGCTTTCTTT. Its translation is CASSQDRGSTEAFF.

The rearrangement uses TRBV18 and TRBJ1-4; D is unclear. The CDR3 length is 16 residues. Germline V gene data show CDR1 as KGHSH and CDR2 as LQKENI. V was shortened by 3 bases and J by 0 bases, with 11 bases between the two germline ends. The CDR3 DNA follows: TGTGCCAGCTCACCCGGAGGGCTCACAACTAATGAAAAACTGTTTTTT. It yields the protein CASSPGGLTTNEKLFF.

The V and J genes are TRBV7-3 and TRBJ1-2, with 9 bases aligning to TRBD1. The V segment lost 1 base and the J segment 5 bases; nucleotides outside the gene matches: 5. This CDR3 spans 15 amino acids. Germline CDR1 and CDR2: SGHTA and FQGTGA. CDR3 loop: CASSLNPGTGYGYTF. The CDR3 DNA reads TGTGCCAGCAGCTTAAACCCCGGGACAGGGTATGGCTACACCTTC.

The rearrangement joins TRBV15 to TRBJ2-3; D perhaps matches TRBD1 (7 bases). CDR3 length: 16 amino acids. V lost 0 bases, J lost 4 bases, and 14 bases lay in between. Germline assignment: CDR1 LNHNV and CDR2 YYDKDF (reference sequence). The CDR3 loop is CATSRDLGRGADTQYF. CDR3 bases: TGTGCCACCAGCAGAGATCTAGGCAGGGGGGCAGATACGCAGTATTTT.

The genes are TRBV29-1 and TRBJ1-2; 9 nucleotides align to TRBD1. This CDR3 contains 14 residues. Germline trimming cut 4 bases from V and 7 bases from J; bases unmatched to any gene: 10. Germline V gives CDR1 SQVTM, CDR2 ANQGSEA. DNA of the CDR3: TGCAGCGTTGTACTGACCACAGGGGGCGGTGGCTACACCTTC. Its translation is CSVVLTTGGGGYTF.

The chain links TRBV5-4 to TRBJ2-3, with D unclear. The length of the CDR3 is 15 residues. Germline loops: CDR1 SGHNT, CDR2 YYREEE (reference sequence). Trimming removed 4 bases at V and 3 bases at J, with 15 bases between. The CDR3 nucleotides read TGTGCCAGCAGCCTGCAAATGCGCCTTACAGATACGCAGTATTTT. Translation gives CASSLQMRLTDTQYF.

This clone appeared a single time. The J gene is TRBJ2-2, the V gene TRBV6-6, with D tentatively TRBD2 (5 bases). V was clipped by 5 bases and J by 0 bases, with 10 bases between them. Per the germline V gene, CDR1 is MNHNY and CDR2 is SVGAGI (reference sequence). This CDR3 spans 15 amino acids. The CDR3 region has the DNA TGTGCCAGCAGTCCCCTGGGAGCGAACACCGGGGAGCTGTTTTTT. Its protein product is CASSPLGANTGELFF.

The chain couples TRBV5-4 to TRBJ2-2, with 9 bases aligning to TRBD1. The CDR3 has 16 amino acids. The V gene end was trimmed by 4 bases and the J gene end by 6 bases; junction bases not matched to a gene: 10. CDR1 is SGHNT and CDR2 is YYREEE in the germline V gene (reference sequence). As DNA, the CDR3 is TGTGCCAGCAGCACTCCGGGACAGGGCAGGCCCGGGGAGCTGTTTTTT. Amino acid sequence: CASSTPGQGRPGELFF.

CDR3 nucleotides: TGTGCCAGTTCCCCCCAGGGGGCGCGGGTGGAGCCCCAGCATTTT. Protein product: CASSPQGARVEPQHF. J is TRBJ1-5 and V is TRBV6-5; 8 bases align to TRBD1. The V gene end was trimmed by 9 bases and the J gene end by 8 bases; junction bases not matched to a gene: 15. This CDR3 has 15 residues. Per germline, CDR1 MNHEY and CDR2 SVGAGI.

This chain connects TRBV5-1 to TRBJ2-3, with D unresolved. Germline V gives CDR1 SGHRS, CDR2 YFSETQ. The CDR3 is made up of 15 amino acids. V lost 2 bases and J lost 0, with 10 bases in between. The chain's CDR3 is CASSFRTVSTDTQYF. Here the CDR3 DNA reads TGCGCCAGCAGCTTCCGAACAGTTAGCACAGATACGCAGTATTTT.

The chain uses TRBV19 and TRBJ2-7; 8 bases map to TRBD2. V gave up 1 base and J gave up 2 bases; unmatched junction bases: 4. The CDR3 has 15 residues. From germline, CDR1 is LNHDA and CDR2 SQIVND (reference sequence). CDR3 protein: CASSIATSGTYEQYF. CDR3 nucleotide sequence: TGTGCCAGTAGTATAGCCACTAGCGGAACCTACGAGCAGTACTTC.

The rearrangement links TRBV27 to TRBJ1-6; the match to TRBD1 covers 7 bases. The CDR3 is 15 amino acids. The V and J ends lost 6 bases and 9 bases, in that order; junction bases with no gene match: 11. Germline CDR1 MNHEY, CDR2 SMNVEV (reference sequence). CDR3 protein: CASRDSTGMGSPLHF. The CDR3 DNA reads TGTGCCAGCAGGGACTCGACAGGGATGGGTTCACCCCTCCACTTT.

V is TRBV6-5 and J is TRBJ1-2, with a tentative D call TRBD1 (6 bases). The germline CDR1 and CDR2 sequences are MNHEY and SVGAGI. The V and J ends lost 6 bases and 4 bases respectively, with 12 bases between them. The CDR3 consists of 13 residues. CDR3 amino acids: CASRAQGLYGYTF. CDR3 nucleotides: TGTGCCAGCAGGGCACAGGGCCTCTATGGCTACACCTTC.